Listed here are 5 T cell receptor beta chains from one sample, sequenced in a study of T cell changes during pregnancy in multiple sclerosis. Measured with immunoSEQ multiplex PCR; TCRdb has only the in-frame clones, and not every one. The data contain 55,000 to 80,000 clones, 90% of them singletons. This specimen was peripheral blood, taken after pregnancy. The source of these receptors is a female donor in good health, enrolled as a control in a pregnancy study.

V is TRBV11-2 and J is TRBJ2-7; 7 bases are a match to TRBD2. CDR3 length: 16 amino acids. Germline CDR1 and CDR2: SGHAT and FQNNGV. V lost 1 base and J lost 0; bases outside the gene matches: 6. CDR3 coding DNA: TGTGCCAGCAGCTTAGTATCCGGGGGGAGCTCCTACGAGCAGTACTTC. It codes for CASSLVSGGSSYEQYF.

This clone was picked up one time. This CDR3 reads CASSYSRTGARETQYF. The CDR3 coding sequence is TGTGCCAGCAGTTACTCAAGAACAGGGGCACGGGAGACCCAGTACTTC. V is TRBV6-6 and J is TRBJ2-5; TRBD1 matches 7 bases. Per the germline V gene, CDR1 is MNHNY and CDR2 is SVGAGI (reference sequence). J was trimmed by 5 bases and V by 0 bases; bases with no gene match: 9. This CDR3 region has 16 residues.

The chain has TRBV5-6 and TRBJ2-7, with D possibly TRBD2 on 6 matching bases. Trimming shortened V by 2 bases and J by 0 bases, and 18 bases separated the two germline ends. The CDR3 is 17 residues long. Germline CDR1 SGHDT, CDR2 YYEEEE. CDR3 sequence: CASSFIDGGPSSYEQYF. CDR3 DNA sequence: TGTGCCAGCAGCTTTATAGACGGGGGACCCAGCTCCTACGAGCAGTACTTC.

The chain uses TRBV18 and TRBJ2-3, with TRBD2 matching 8 bases. J was trimmed by 3 bases and V by 0 bases; bases with no gene match: 5. Per the germline V gene, CDR1 is KGHSH and CDR2 is LQKENI. The CDR3 extends over 16 amino acids. The CDR3 DNA reads TGTGCCAGCTCACCACCTACCGGACTAGCAACAGATACGCAGTATTTT. Encoded protein: CASSPPTGLATDTQYF.

The CDR3, as DNA: TGCGCCAGCAGCCTAGTCAGGGGGGACAATCAGCCCCAGCATTTT. It specifies CASSLVRGDNQPQHF. The V and J genes are TRBV5-1 and TRBJ1-5; 7 bases line up with TRBD1. Trimming cost V 4 bases and J 3 bases; bases outside gene matches: 7. This CDR3 spans 15 amino acids. The V gene's germline CDR1 is SGHRS and CDR2 YFSETQ.